These 11 T cell receptor beta chains originate from one sample sequenced in a study of blood T cell repertoires in COVID-19. Profiling relied on immunoSEQ multiplex PCR, and the TCRdb table lists in-frame clones only, not all of them. The sample yields some 150,000 clones, more than 75% seen once. The sequenced sample consisted of peripheral blood. Receptors originate from a man in his forties or fifties with active COVID-19.

The V and J genes are TRBV6-6 and TRBJ2-7; D is ambiguous. With 5 bases removed from V and 3 bases from J, the gap between germline ends came to 8 bases. Germline CDR1 is MNHNY and CDR2 is SVGAGI (reference sequence). The CDR3 is made up of 12 amino acids. The CDR3 nucleotides are TGTGCCAGCAGTCCCAGTATCTACGAGCAGTACTTC. Translation: CASSPSIYEQYF.

The chain links TRBV6-5 to TRBJ2-5; weak D call: TRBD1 (6 bases). The V end lost 6 bases, the J end lost 2 bases, and 10 bases lay between the germline ends. CDR3 size: 13 residues. The germline V gene encodes CDR1 MNHEY and CDR2 SVGAGI. The CDR3 is CASRPTGQETQYF. CDR3 coding DNA: TGTGCCAGCAGACCGACAGGACAAGAGACCCAGTACTTC.

V and J are TRBV2 and TRBJ1-2; D is possibly TRBD1 (5 bases). Germline loops: CDR1 SNHLY, CDR2 FYNNEI. Trimming left V 8 bases short and J 4 bases short, with 23 bases between. The CDR3 consists of 16 residues. The CDR3 DNA reads TGTGCCAGCCTACTACAACTACAGGTTCCCGGCTATGGCTACACCTTC. This codes for CASLLQLQVPGYGYTF.

The V gene is TRBV12-3 or TRBV12-4, the J gene TRBJ1-1; D is unclear. The CDR3 spans 13 residues. Trimming took 5 bases from V and 1 from J, leaving 8 bases between them. This CDR3 reads CASSPRQNTEAFF. Here the CDR3 DNA reads TGTGCCAGCAGTCCCCGACAGAACACTGAAGCTTTCTTT.

The chain couples TRBV6-2 or TRBV6-3 to TRBJ1-3; D is unclear. Looked up from germline, CDR1 is MNHEY and CDR2 is SVGEGT. This CDR3 contains 15 residues. Trimming took off 3 bases at V and 0 bases at J, with 9 bases between the two ends. CDR3 loop: CASSYNSHSGNTIYF. CDR3 DNA sequence: TGTGCCAGCAGTTATAACAGCCACTCTGGAAACACCATATATTTT.

This chain uses TRBV11-3 with TRBJ1-5; D is perhaps TRBD1 (5 bases). This CDR3 region has 14 residues. V dropped 8 bases and J dropped 6 bases, with 17 bases sitting between them. From germline, CDR1 is SGHNT and CDR2 YENEEA. The CDR3 bases are TGTGCCAGCGGATCCGCAGGGATCCGTCAGCCCCAGCATTTT. This sequence encodes CASGSAGIRQPQHF. Drawing the rest from reference TRBV11-3 and TRBJ1-5, the complete variable domain is EAGVVQSPRYKIIEKKQPVAFWCNPISGHNTLYWYLQNLGQGPELLIRYENEEAVDDSQLPKDRFSAERLKGVDSTLKIQPAELGDSAVYLCASGSAGIRQPQHFGDGTRLSIL.

The J gene is TRBJ2-5, the V gene TRBV6-5, with 7 bases matching TRBD1. After removal of 5 bases from V and 5 bases from J, the junction contained 11 bases not matched to a gene. The CDR3 has 15 amino acids. Germline V gene lookup returns CDR1 MNHEY and CDR2 SVGAGI. In DNA, the CDR3 is TGTGCCAGCAGTCCCCGACAGGGTGGCACGGAGACCCAGTACTTC. The encoded protein is CASSPRQGGTETQYF.

The V and J genes are TRBV3-1 (or the pseudogene TRBV3-2) and TRBJ2-7, with 10 bases identical to TRBD2. Germline V gives CDR1 LGHDT, CDR2 YNNKEL (reference sequence). This CDR3 is built from 14 residues. The V gene end was trimmed by 4 bases and the J gene end by 4 bases; junction bases not matched to a gene: 4. In DNA form, the CDR3 reads TGTGCCAGCAGCCCAGCGGGGGGGCCATACGAGCAGTACTTC. Residues: CASSPAGGPYEQYF.

The genes are TRBV27 and TRBJ2-1, with TRBD2 as a possible D gene (7 bases). V shed 6 bases and J shed 5 bases, with 17 bases lying between them. Germline V gene sequence: CDR1 MNHEY, CDR2 SMNVEV (reference sequence). This CDR3 is 15 amino acids long. CDR3 DNA sequence: TGTGCCAGCAGACGAGGCGGGGGCTTTAACAATGAGCAGTTCTTC. Translation gives CASRRGGGFNNEQFF.

The chain links TRBV24-1 to TRBJ1-1; possible D gene TRBD1, 6 bases. The germline V gene encodes CDR1 KGHDR and CDR2 SFDVKD. Trimming pared 9 bases from V and 0 bases from J, leaving 10 bases between. The CDR3 spans 13 residues. Here the CDR3 reads CATSDRMNTEAFF. CDR3 in DNA: TGTGCCACCTCCGACAGGATGAACACTGAAGCTTTCTTT.

V usage is TRBV3-1 (or the pseudogene TRBV3-2) and J usage is TRBJ2-5, with D possibly TRBD2 on 5 matching bases. Germline CDR1 reads LGHDT; CDR2 reads YNNKEL (reference sequence). V lost 8 bases, J lost 2 bases, and 9 bases lay in between. The CDR3 runs 12 residues. CDR3 sequence reads: CASATGQETQYF. The CDR3 coding sequence is TGTGCCAGCGCAACGGGGCAAGAGACCCAGTACTTC.